The clone carrying this TCR beta chain appeared a few times. Its antigen is not known. A junction boundary mismatches the germline segment, possibly from a read error. Primed by a sample-barcoded 5' primer and a J-beta primer mix, a second PCR proceeded for 7 to 11 cycles. Via MiXCR, TCRdb re-called the 5' RACE reads, giving one row per CDR3 protein. The sample includes 780,000 or so distinct CDR3 sequences, roughly 25% of them seen just once. The data are from a study of blood T cells in healthy people across ages. Findings of the study overall: Donor CMV status was unknown, possibly confounding expanded clonotype changes.

Drawn from each donor were around 10 milliliters of peripheral blood. These data were likewise used in another study, on T cells of mothers and their children.

The TCR comes from a boy aged 5 to 17 in good health. The sample comprised blood.

CDR3 DNA: TGTGCTAGCAGTTTAGATACGATCACGCCCTACAATGAGCAGTTCTTC. It is translated as CASSLDTITPYNEQFF. V usage is TRBV7-7 and J usage is TRBJ2-1; D is uncertain. CDR3 size: 16 residues. The V gene's germline CDR1 is SSHAT and CDR2 FNYEAQ (reference sequence). Combining the CDR3 with reference TRBV7-7 and TRBJ2-1 gives the whole variable domain GAGVSQSPRYKVTKRGQDVTLRCDPISSHATLYWYQQALGQGPEFLTYFNYEAQPDKSGLPSDRFSAERPEGSISTLTIQRTEQRDSAMYRCASSLDTITPYNEQFFGPGTRLTVL.